These 8 T cell receptor beta chains share one sample of origin, sequenced in a study of cytomegalovirus exposure and HLA in healthy donors. Amplification used 60 Vbeta primers and 13 Jbeta primers. TCRdb's copy holds only in-frame clones and misses some; the assay was immunoSEQ multiplex PCR. The sample has roughly 99,000 clones; approximately 76% are singletons. The specimen sequenced was PBMCs. These receptors all stem from a man between 18 and 29 years old in good health and CMV-seronegative.

This rearrangement joins TRBV6-1 to TRBJ1-3; TRBD1 matches 7 bases. The V and J ends lost 3 bases and 0 bases, in that order; junction bases with no gene match: 5. The germline V gene has CDR1 MNHNS and CDR2 SASEGT. This CDR3 region has 16 residues. The CDR3 region is CASSDHRGISGNTIYF. The CDR3 DNA reads as TGTGCCAGCAGTGACCACAGGGGCATCTCTGGAAACACCATATATTTT.

The rearrangement links TRBV4-1 to TRBJ2-7, with 8 bases lining up with TRBD1. J lost 7 bases, V lost 1 base, and 9 bases had no gene match. The CDR3 contains 15 residues. From germline, CDR1 is MGHRA and CDR2 YSYEKL. CDR3 nucleotide sequence: TGCGCCAGCAGCCAAGGACAGGGGCCCTCTAGGGAGCAGTACTTC. This codes for CASSQGQGPSREQYF.

The CDR3 DNA is TGTGCCAGCAGCCTCAGGGGGCCCCCGCCCGTCGAGCAGTACTTC. Translation gives CASSLRGPPPVEQYF. The J gene is TRBJ2-7, the V gene TRBV7-2; 8 nucleotides align to TRBD1. Germline loops: CDR1 SGHTA, CDR2 FQGNSA. This CDR3 comprises 15 residues. V lost 5 bases and J lost 6; bases outside the gene matches: 12.

The chain couples TRBV6-6 to TRBJ2-1; D gene unclear. V was clipped by 6 bases and J by 8 bases, with 8 bases between them. The CDR3 contains 11 residues. CDR1 and CDR2 from the germline V gene are MNHNY and SVGAGI (reference sequence). The CDR3 sequence is CASSLEYEQFF. The CDR3 DNA reads as TGTGCCAGCAGCCTCGAGTATGAGCAGTTCTTC.

This chain uses TRBV21-1 with TRBJ1-1; the table's D call, TRBD1, has no DNA check behind it. TRBV21-1 is flagged as a pseudogene. There are 16 residues in the CDR3. As DNA, the CDR3 is TGTGCCAGCAGCAAAGTACAGGGGTGGGGGTCCACTGAAGCTTTCTTT. It is translated as CASSKVQGWGSTEAFF.

This chain links TRBV23-1 with TRBJ1-6; 8 bases fit TRBD1. TRBV23-1 is an ORF, and what it does is uncertain. The CDR3 has 22 amino acids. Trimming took 6 bases from V and 0 from J; bases not matched to a gene: 22. The CDR3 loop reads CASSKAGQGLELTSSYNSPLHF. CDR3 nucleotide sequence: TGCGCCAGCAGCAAAGCCGGACAGGGTCTGGAACTCACGAGCTCCTATAATTCACCCCTCCACTTT.

J is TRBJ1-2 and V is TRBV13, with TRBD1 as a possible D gene (5 bases). Trimming pared 5 bases from V and 3 bases from J, leaving 16 bases between. CDR3 size: 15 residues. Germline V gives CDR1 PRHDT, CDR2 FYEKMQ (reference sequence). Written as DNA, the CDR3 is TGTGCCAGCAGCCCCCAACCCACAGGAGACTATGGCTACACCTTC. Translating gives CASSPQPTGDYGYTF.

This clone was detected only a few times. The chain is built from TRBV4-1 and TRBJ1-2; D possibly corresponds to TRBD1 (5 bases). This CDR3 is 15 amino acids long. Per germline, CDR1 MGHRA and CDR2 YSYEKL. Trimming stripped 4 bases from V and 4 bases from J, with 16 bases between. The CDR3 region is CASSLTERQIYGYTF. Here the CDR3 DNA reads TGCGCCAGCAGCCTGACGGAGAGACAGATCTATGGCTACACCTTC.